Following are 17 T cell receptor beta chains from one sample sequenced in a study of metastatic and nonmetastatic thyroid tumors. TCRdb reprocessed the PCR reads via MiXCR. The table shows some 14,000 clones, with approximately 29% occurring only once. None of the patients had undergone any treatment ahead of thyroid surgery. Sequencing was carried out using tumor tissue. These receptors were collected from a female donor with papillary thyroid cancer or a benign thyroid nodule (not recorded which). Some clones in this sample may be carry-over from other donors' samples.

In this sample, this clone is medium-sized. This specimen includes other DNA sequences encoding the same CDR3. The rearrangement joins TRBV28 to TRBJ2-7; TRBD2 is a possible D gene (6 bases). V dropped 7 bases and J dropped 2 bases, with 15 bases sitting between them. The CDR3 has 14 amino acids. Per the germline V gene, CDR1 is MDHEN and CDR2 is SYDVKM. CDR3 coding DNA: TGTGCCAGCACCGTCCCCGGGAGAGCCTACGAGCAGTACTTC. As protein: CASTVPGRAYEQYF.

By share of the sample, this clone is medium-sized. The genes are TRBV2 and TRBJ2-7, with 7 bases aligning to TRBD1. The CDR3 length is 17 residues. CDR1 and CDR2 (germline): SNHLY, FYNNEI. The trim removed 2 bases at V and 0 bases at J, leaving 10 bases unmatched. For the CDR3, the DNA is TGTGCCAGCAGTGAATGGGGAACAGGGGCCAGCTCCTACGAGCAGTACTTC. Translation: CASSEWGTGASSYEQYF. Variable domain in full (rest from reference TRBV2 and TRBJ2-7): EPEVTQTPSHQVTQMGQEVILRCVPISNHLYFYWYRQILGQKVEFLVSFYNNEISEKSEIFDDQFSVERPDGSNFTLKIRSTKLEDSAMYFCASSEWGTGASSYEQYFGPGTRLTVT.

Many counts were recorded for this clone. This chain links TRBV20-1 with TRBJ2-5; the match to TRBD1 covers 7 bases. V lost 3 bases to trimming and J lost 2 bases; unmatched junction nucleotides: 0. Germline V gene data show CDR1 as DFQATT and CDR2 as SNEGSKA (reference sequence). This CDR3 has 12 amino acids. CDR3 amino acids: CSASRGQETQYF. CDR3 nucleotides: TGCAGTGCTAGCAGGGGGCAAGAGACCCAGTACTTC.

The chain joins TRBV11-2 to TRBJ2-7, with D perhaps matching TRBD2 (6 bases). CDR1 and CDR2 (germline): SGHAT, FQNNGV. The CDR3 extends over 17 amino acids. Trimming removed 5 bases at V and 4 bases at J, with 24 bases between. CDR3 protein: CASSPFGRLGAGYEQYF. For the CDR3, the DNA is TGTGCCAGCAGCCCTTTCGGGCGGTTAGGAGCGGGTTACGAGCAGTACTTC.

The chain uses TRBV30 and TRBJ1-5; D is undetermined. Trimming took off 2 bases at V and 2 bases at J, with 7 bases between the two ends. The CDR3 has 13 amino acids. Germline V gene lookup returns CDR1 GTSNPN and CDR2 SVGIG (reference sequence). The CDR3: CAWSKPGNQPQHF. DNA for the CDR3: TGTGCCTGGAGTAAACCCGGCAATCAGCCCCAGCATTTT.

In its sample, this clone ranks as medium-sized (0.01 to 0.1%). This chain joins TRBV5-1 and TRBJ1-2; 7 nucleotides match TRBD1. Germline-derived CDR1 and CDR2 are SGHRS and YFSETQ. J lost 2 bases, V lost 4 bases, and 5 bases had no gene match. The CDR3 spans 14 residues. The CDR3 sequence is CASSVQGTNYGYTF. The CDR3 DNA sequence: TGCGCCAGCAGCGTACAGGGGACGAACTATGGCTACACCTTC.

This clone was seen at least ten times. This chain joins TRBV12-5 and TRBJ1-5; 10 nucleotides line up with TRBD1. Germline V gives CDR1 LGHNT, CDR2 FRNRAP. With V trimmed by 6 bases and J by 7 bases, 6 bases remained unmatched. The CDR3 is made up of 14 amino acids. CDR3 coding DNA: TGTGCTAGTGGACCAGGGACAGGGGAACAGCCCCAGCATTTT. Residues: CASGPGTGEQPQHF.

This clone was detected only a few times. V usage is TRBV2 and J usage is TRBJ1-2; no clear D gene. Trimming removed 8 bases at V and 3 bases at J, with 16 bases between. Germline lookup yields CDR1 SNHLY and CDR2 FYNNEI. The CDR3 is 14 residues long. DNA of the CDR3: TGTGCCAGCCGGTCAAGGGCGCCCCACTATGGCTACACCTTC. Translation: CASRSRAPHYGYTF.

By frequency in the sample, this clone is medium-sized. The rearrangement links TRBV6-2 or TRBV6-3 to TRBJ2-7, with a possible D match to TRBD2 (5 bases). This CDR3 region has 17 residues. Deletions cut 5 bases from V and 0 bases from J, with 20 bases between. CDR1 is MNHEY and CDR2 is SVGEGT in the germline V gene. Here the CDR3 reads CASSRSLLEPYSYEQYF. The CDR3 coding sequence is TGTGCCAGCAGTCGCTCCTTACTAGAACCTTACTCCTACGAGCAGTACTTC.

Notes on this clone: The junction does not match germline at one end; this may be a read error. This sequence joins TRBV2 and TRBJ1-6, with 9 positions matching TRBD1. CDR1 is SNHLY, CDR2 FYNNEI, per germline. This CDR3 has 18 residues. The CDR3 protein is CAISEALSPGQGYSPLHF. DNA of the CDR3: TGTGCCATCAGTGAAGCGCTCTCTCCGGGACAGGGATATTCACCCCTCCACTTT.

Judged by abundance, this clone is medium-sized (0.01 to 0.1%). The V and J genes are TRBV4-1 and TRBJ2-7, with a weak D call TRBD1 (5 bases). The CDR3 extends over 15 amino acids. CDR1 and CDR2 (germline): MGHRA, YSYEKL. V was cut by 1 base and J by 2 bases, with 12 bases left in between. CDR3 nucleotide sequence: TGCGCCAGCAGCCAAGTTGAACCAGGGCCCTACGAGCAGTACTTC. This translates into CASSQVEPGPYEQYF.

About this clone: The junction and the germline gene differ at one end; a read error may be behind it. J is TRBJ1-6 and V is TRBV20-1, with D possibly TRBD1 on 5 matching bases. Germline CDR1 reads DFQATT; CDR2 reads SNEGSKA (reference sequence). The CDR3 spans 14 residues. The CDR3 loop is CSAKSGFNRSPLRF. The CDR3 nucleotides are TGCAGTGCTAAATCAGGGTTTAATAGATCACCCCTCCGCTTT.

In its sample, this clone was seen a few times. The CDR3 region is CSARGTSGSETYEQYF. The CDR3 bases are TGCAGTGCTAGAGGGACTAGCGGGAGTGAGACCTACGAGCAGTACTTC. V usage is TRBV20-1 and J usage is TRBJ2-7; 13 nucleotides agree with TRBD2. The V segment lost 1 base and the J segment 2 bases; nucleotides outside the gene matches: 5. This CDR3 is built from 16 residues. Germline V gene lookup returns CDR1 DFQATT and CDR2 SNEGSKA (reference sequence).

This clone was counted only a few times. The rearrangement joins TRBV27 to TRBJ2-5, with D perhaps TRBD2 (6 bases). Germline V gives CDR1 MNHEY, CDR2 SMNVEV (reference sequence). Between the trimmed V and J ends, which lost 5 bases and 4 bases, there was a span of 20 bases. The length of the CDR3 is 16 residues. CDR3 coding DNA: TGTGCCAGCAGTCCCACCCCTTCGGACTACGGAGAGACCCAGTACTTC. Its protein product is CASSPTPSDYGETQYF.

The CDR3: CASSLAHGGLTDTQYF. Here the CDR3 DNA reads TGTGCCAGCAGCTTAGCGCACGGGGGGCTCACAGATACGCAGTATTTT. The chain has TRBV11-1 and TRBJ2-3, with TRBD2 as a possible D gene (7 bases). CDR3 length: 16 residues. Germline CDR1 and CDR2: SGHAT and FQDESV (reference sequence). V was cut by 0 bases and J by 2 bases, with 12 bases left in between.

The V gene is TRBV4-3, the J gene TRBJ2-2; D not certain. Germline CDR1 is LGHNA and CDR2 is YSLEER. Trimming shortened V by 1 base and J by 5 bases, and 11 bases separated the two germline ends. The CDR3 spans 15 residues. This CDR3 is CASSQGVVSTGELFF. CDR3 in DNA: TGCGCCAGCAGCCAAGGGGTGGTATCGACCGGGGAGCTGTTTTTT.

This chain connects TRBV12-3 or TRBV12-4 to TRBJ1-5; maybe TRBD1 (6 bases). The CDR3 extends over 16 amino acids. V was cut by 5 bases and J by 5 bases, with 19 bases left in between. CDR3 DNA sequence: TGTGCCAGCAGTGACGCCGGGACACACCTAGATCAGCCCCAGCATTTT. This gives the protein CASSDAGTHLDQPQHF.